One and the same sample provided the 21 T cell receptor beta chains below, sequenced in a study of T cells expressing NK-cell markers. Using the 5' RACE reads, TCRdb records one entry per CDR3 protein without DNA. The listing contains 400,000 or so distinct CDR3 sequences. Material for sequencing was blood T cells: a sorted CD56 or NKG2C T cell subset, CD4+ or CD8+ T cells, or bulk PBMC T cells (not recorded which). Receptor source: a woman aged 50 to 60 in good health.

The chain recombines TRBV25-1 with TRBJ2-1; TCRdb returns TRBD1, unconfirmable since there is no DNA. The germline V gene has CDR1 MGHDK and CDR2 SYGVNS. The CDR3 contains 15 residues. The CDR3 here is CASSDRRAGMNEQFF.

The gene calls are TRBV4-1 and TRBJ1-3; the D gene TCRdb calls, TRBD1, cannot be checked with no DNA. Germline loops: CDR1 MGHRA, CDR2 YSYEKL. This CDR3 is 14 amino acids long. CDR3 sequence: CAISPSQGEDTIYF.

The chain is built from TRBV3-1 and TRBJ2-5; TCRdb gives TRBD2 as the D gene, but with no DNA this cannot be confirmed. Germline-derived CDR1 and CDR2 are LGHDT and YNNKEL (reference sequence). CDR3 length: 19 amino acids. This chain's CDR3 is CASSQSGLAGGPVFETQYF.

CDR3 protein: CATSGNRADEQYF. The rearrangement joins TRBV15 to TRBJ2-7; absent DNA, TCRdb's TRBD1 call cannot be checked. The CDR3 extends over 13 amino acids. The germline V gene has CDR1 LNHNV and CDR2 YYDKDF (reference sequence).

The J gene is TRBJ2-5, the V gene TRBV4-1; without DNA, the TCRdb call of TRBD1 cannot be checked. Germline loops: CDR1 MGHRA, CDR2 YSYEKL. This CDR3 contains 15 residues. CDR3: CASSQEVQGLETQYF.

The V gene is TRBV19, the J gene TRBJ2-1; the D call from TCRdb, TRBD2, cannot be confirmed without DNA. Germline CDR1 and CDR2: LNHDA and SQIVND (reference sequence). The CDR3 contains 15 residues. This CDR3 reads CASSISGVSYNEQFF.

The rearrangement links TRBV25-1 to TRBJ1-2; the D call of TRBD1 rests on TCRdb alone, since no DNA is present to check it. This CDR3 comprises 13 residues. Germline lookup yields CDR1 MGHDK and CDR2 SYGVNS. CDR3 protein: CASSAGTSYGYTF.

The chain links TRBV7-9 to TRBJ2-3; TCRdb's D call, TRBD1, is unchecked because there is no DNA. Germline V lookup: CDR1 SEHNR, CDR2 FQNEAQ (reference sequence). This CDR3 has 18 amino acids. The CDR3 sequence: CASRPPPSGGRGTDTQYF.

V and J are TRBV7-8 and TRBJ2-4; the D call of TRBD2 rests on TCRdb alone, since no DNA is present to check it. The CDR3 runs to 15 residues. The germline gives CDR1 SGHVS, CDR2 FQNEAQ. Here the CDR3 reads CASSLVEGLRNIQYF.

The J gene is TRBJ2-2, the V gene TRBV29-1. The CDR3 has 13 amino acids. CDR1 and CDR2 (germline): SQVTM, ANQGSEA. This chain's CDR3 is CSGRNTNTGELFF.

The chain combines TRBV7-9 with TRBJ2-1; TCRdb picks TRBD2, but there is no DNA to check that call. This CDR3 has 15 amino acids. Germline V CDR1 and CDR2: SEHNR, FQNEAQ (reference sequence). CDR3 loop: CASSLSGRGHNEQFF.

The J gene is TRBJ2-7, the V gene TRBV4-1. CDR3 length: 17 amino acids. Germline CDR1 and CDR2: MGHRA and YSYEKL. CDR3 amino acids: CASSQALGHLRPYEQYF.

This chain joins TRBV20-1 and TRBJ1-1; TCRdb indicates TRBD1, and absent DNA this call remains unverified. Germline loops: CDR1 DFQATT, CDR2 SNEGSKA (reference sequence). The CDR3 loop spans 15 amino acids. The CDR3 here is CSASGGHRVNTEAFF.

The chain employs TRBV4-1 and TRBJ2-1; TCRdb calls TRBD2, which cannot be checked without DNA. The CDR3 loop spans 15 amino acids. CDR1 is MGHRA and CDR2 is YSYEKL in the germline V gene. The CDR3 reads CASSHDAGTSYEQFF.

This chain links TRBV19 with TRBJ2-3; absent DNA, TCRdb's TRBD2 call cannot be checked. CDR1 LNHDA and CDR2 SQIVND come from the germline V gene (reference sequence). The length of the CDR3 is 16 residues. The CDR3 loop reads CASTARAGGVADTQYF.

The chain carries TRBV10-2 and TRBJ2-6; TCRdb returns TRBD1, unconfirmable since there is no DNA. Germline V gene data show CDR1 as WSHSY and CDR2 as SAAADI. The CDR3 contains 16 residues. This CDR3 is CASSEGTGAGANVLTF.

The chain has TRBV20-1 and TRBJ2-5. The CDR3 is made up of 14 amino acids. Per the germline V gene, CDR1 is DFQATT and CDR2 is SNEGSKA (reference sequence). The CDR3 sequence: CSAGFDAMVETQYF.

Here the CDR3 reads CSALSGSLYEQYF. The genes are TRBV20-1 and TRBJ2-7; as DNA is missing, the TRBD1 call by TCRdb cannot be tested. CDR3 length: 13 residues. Germline loops: CDR1 DFQATT, CDR2 SNEGSKA (reference sequence).

This sequence joins TRBV6-1 and TRBJ1-5; TCRdb lists TRBD1, though no DNA is available to test this call. Per germline, CDR1 MNHNS and CDR2 SASEGT. This CDR3 comprises 16 residues. CDR3 region: CASSFGQGGRNQPQHF.

The chain links TRBV24-1 to TRBJ2-2. Germline loops: CDR1 KGHDR, CDR2 SFDVKD. This CDR3 has 12 amino acids. The CDR3 sequence is CATGHLTGELFF.

J is TRBJ2-3 and V is TRBV15; TCRdb selects TRBD2, and the lack of DNA leaves this call unchecked. The germline V gene encodes CDR1 LNHNV and CDR2 YYDKDF (reference sequence). This CDR3 is built from 16 residues. This CDR3 is CATSRDGGTSLDTQYF.